This paragraph covers one TCR beta chain sequence. Its antigen is currently not known. There are no base qualities to consult, and no much larger clone falls within one base. The sample belongs to a study of blood T cell repertoires in COVID-19 (dated by TCRdb to between 2020 and 2021). Background for the entire study: Samples from collaborators originated in the United States, Italy and Spain and spanned both the acute and convalescent phases of COVID-19. The prospective study material was composed of cDNA or gDNA derived from T cells, B-cell-depleted T cells, or PBMCs. Subjects who had been exposed to COVID-19, were actively infected with it, or had recovered from it provided the deeply sampled blood TCRbeta repertoires that made up the dataset. The repertoires were made available in a free public database intended to serve as a resource for research on the immune response to SARS-CoV-2. Samples came from the ongoing ImmuneRACE study (first 160 participants) plus 1,254 subjects from 6 global collaborators. A de-identified subject ID, COVID-19 status, age in years and sex were almost always included in the sample metadata. Where available, HLA class I and class II types were obtained from metadata supplied by the sample provider rather than from assay-based typing. Broader findings and caveats from the paper: The quantity of clinical and demographic metadata differed by source and by participant and was supplied without curation.

Its CDR3 holds 18 amino acids, cysteine through phenylalanine. CDR3 DNA only is kept here, 54 bases in frame from base 1. V lost 3 bases and J lost 3 bases, and the count of bases not matched to a germline gene is 13. For CDR1 and CDR2, the germline V gene lists SGDLS and YYNGEE. TCRbeta CDR3 regions were amplified from genomic DNA by means of the immunoSEQ Assay, a bias-controlled multiplex PCR. Turning to the authors' computational methods: Nucleated cell counts per sample were estimated from amplification of reference gene primers within the assay. To quantify the absolute abundance of each unique TCRbeta CDR3 rearrangement, sequence reads were collapsed and filtered. For each sample, productive Simpson clonality was calculated as the square root of Simpson's diversity index across productive rearrangements. TCRdb limited this immuneACCESS table to in-frame rearrangements with V and J called. A share of clones is missing; checked studies link under half to unresolved V genes, and the rest is unexplained. Clone size and the V and J calls come from that table; the DNA yielded D and trimming. This sample comprises 270,000 or so clones, about 91% of them detected only once. The ten largest clones take up roughly 1.2% of the sample.

Participants in the prospective study were enrolled through a virtual design, were aged roughly 18 to 100 years, and lived in approximately 24 United States geographic areas. Cohort assignment in the prospective study relied on participant-reported clinical history from a screening survey and a study questionnaire. In the prospective study, mobile phlebotomists collected whole blood, serum and a nasopharyngeal or oropharyngeal swab from each participant. Additional blood draws and questionnaires over an approximately 2-month period could optionally be provided by prospective study participants. Blood samples from the prospective study were shipped frozen or at room temperature prior to DNA extraction.

Material for sequencing was PBMCs or T cells enriched from blood (not recorded which). The V and J genes are TRBV9 and TRBJ1-2, with TRBD1 identical over 11 junction bases. This clonotype was sampled from a middle-aged woman with acute COVID-19. The DNA sequence is TGTGCCAGCAGCGAGCTGGTTCGGACAGGGGGCTTCGACTATGGCTACACCTTC. Translated, this is CASSELVRTGGFDYGYTF.